A selection of T cell receptor beta chains follows, all from one sample in a study of post-analysis software for immune sequencing data. TCRdb reanalysed the PCR reads using MiXCR and keeps one entry per CDR3 protein. Of about half a million distinct CDR3 sequences listed, under 40% are singletons. The material sequenced was blood. These receptors originate from a girl under 18 with multiple sclerosis. Both conserved end residues are part of each CDR3. The order of the fields is J gene, V gene, CDR3 protein.

TRBJ2-3 TRBV18 CASSPKVTQYF
TRBJ1-4 TRBV5-1 CASSIGWVEDGKLFF
TRBJ1-5 TRBV7-9 CASSFADQPQHF
TRBJ1-2 TRBV24-1 CATSARGQGGNYGYTF
TRBJ2-5 TRBV5-6 CASSSRTGLLETQYF
TRBJ1-2 TRBV29-1 CSAQGGVYGYTF
TRBJ2-5 TRBV20-1 CSASGQGRETQYF
TRBJ2-7 TRBV28 CASSFSHSYEQYF
TRBJ1-2 TRBV6-4 CASSEQGRIGSYTF
- TRBV20-1 CSARAGGCEQYF
TRBJ1-5 TRBV29-1 CSVETGWGNQPQHF
TRBJ2-1 TRBV5-1 CASSFGLASYNEQFF
TRBJ2-1 TRBV27 CASSIDPGNEQFF
TRBJ1-6 TRBV20-1 CSARDDNAGPYNSPLHF
TRBJ2-2 TRBV5-1 CASSLGDTNTGELFF
TRBJ2-3 TRBV4-2 CASSPDVGTSVDTQYF
TRBJ2-3 TRBV5-1 CASSPTTSGGASLKPDTQYF
TRBJ2-3 TRBV29-1 CSVANPDRDGTDTQYF
TRBJ1-6 TRBV5-1 CASSSLGSRNSPLHF
TRBJ2-7 TRBV20-1 CSASVARGYEQYF
TRBJ2-4 TRBV7-2 CASSLARLNIQYF
TRBJ2-1 TRBV3-1 CASSQDRHRGNEQFF